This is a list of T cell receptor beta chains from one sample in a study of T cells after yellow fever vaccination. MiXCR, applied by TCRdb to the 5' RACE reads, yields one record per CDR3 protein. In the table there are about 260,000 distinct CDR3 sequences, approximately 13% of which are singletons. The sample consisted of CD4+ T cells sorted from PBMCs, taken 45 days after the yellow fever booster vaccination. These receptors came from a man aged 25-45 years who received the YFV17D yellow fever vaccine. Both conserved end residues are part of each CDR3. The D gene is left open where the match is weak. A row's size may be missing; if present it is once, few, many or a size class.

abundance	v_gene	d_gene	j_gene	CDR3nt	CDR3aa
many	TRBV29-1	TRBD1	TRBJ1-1	TGCAGCGTTGGGCAGGGGGCGAACACTGAAGCTTTCTTT	CSVGQGANTEAFF
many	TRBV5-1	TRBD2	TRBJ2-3	TGCGCCAGCAGCTTGGCCACTAGCGGAGGAGGGGATACGCAGTATTTT	CASSLATSGGGDTQYF
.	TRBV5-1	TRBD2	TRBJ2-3	TGCGCCAGCAGGTTAGCGGGAGTCGCAGATACGCAGTATTTT	CASRLAGVADTQYF
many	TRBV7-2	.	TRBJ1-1	TGTGCCAGCAGCTTAACCCCGGGCGCCATGAACACTGAAGCTTTCTTT	CASSLTPGAMNTEAFF
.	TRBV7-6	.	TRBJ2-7	TGTGCCAGCAGCCCGAAAACAGGTTATAGTGCCTACGAGCAGTACTTC	CASSPKTGYSAYEQYF
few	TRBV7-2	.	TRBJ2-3	TGTGCCAGCAGCCTGGGGTCGGGAGGCACAGATACGCAGTATTTT	CASSLGSGGTDTQYF
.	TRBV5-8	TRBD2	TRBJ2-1	TGTGCCAGCAGCGAAGAGATGGGCCGGGGGGAGTTCTTC	CASSEEMGRGEFF
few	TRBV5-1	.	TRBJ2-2	TGCGCCAGCAGCCTAGACCTCACCGGGGAGCTGTTTTTT	CASSLDLTGELFF
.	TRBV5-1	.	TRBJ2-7	TGCGCCAGCAGCTCTTGGGGGAACTACGAGCAGTACTTC	CASSSWGNYEQYF
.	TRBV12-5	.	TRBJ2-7	TGTGCTAGTGGTTTGGCCGCCCCCACGCTCCACGAGCAGTACTTC	CASGLAAPTLHEQYF
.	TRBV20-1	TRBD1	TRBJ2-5	TGCAGTGCTAGAGACGGACAGGGGGCGCGAGAGACCCAGTACTTC	CSARDGQGARETQYF
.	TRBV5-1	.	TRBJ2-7	TGCGCCAGCACCCGGAGGGCAGGGAGCAGCTACGAGCAGTACTTC	CASTRRAGSSYEQYF
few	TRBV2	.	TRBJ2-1	TGTGCCAGCATCCGGGACCTCACCCCGGATGAGCAGTTCTTC	CASIRDLTPDEQFF
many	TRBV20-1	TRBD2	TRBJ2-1	TGCAGTGCTAGATTTGGGACTAGTTACAATGAGCAGTTCTTC	CSARFGTSYNEQFF
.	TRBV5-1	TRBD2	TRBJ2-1	TGCGCCAGCAGCATAGCGGGTTCCTCCTACAATGAGCAGTTCTTC	CASSIAGSSYNEQFF
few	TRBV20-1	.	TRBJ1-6	TGCAGTGCTAGAGATGTCCAGGGCTATAATTCACCCCTCCACTTT	CSARDVQGYNSPLHF
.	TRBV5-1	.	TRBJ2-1	TGCGCCAGCCGATCACCCACGGATGAGCAGTTCTTC	CASRSPTDEQFF
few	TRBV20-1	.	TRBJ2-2	TGCAGTGCTAGCGGGAGACCGAACACCGGGGAGCTGTTTTTT	CSASGRPNTGELFF
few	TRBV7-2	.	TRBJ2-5	TGTGCCAGCAGCTTAGCGGGGGCGGGACCTCAGGGGGAGACCCAGTACTTC	CASSLAGAGPQGETQYF
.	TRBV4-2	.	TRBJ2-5	TGTGCCAGCAGCCAGACTGCCGCGACCTCGTACCAAGAGACCCAGTACTTC	CASSQTAATSYQETQYF
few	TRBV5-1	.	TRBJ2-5	TGCGCCAGCACGTTCAACGGGGTAGCGGAGACCCAGTACTTC	CASTFNGVAETQYF
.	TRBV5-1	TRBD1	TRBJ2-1	TGCGCCAGCAGCAAGACAGGGGAGCTGGGCTACAATGAGCAGTTCTTC	CASSKTGELGYNEQFF
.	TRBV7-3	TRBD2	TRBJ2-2	TGTGCCAGCAGCCCAACGACTAGCGGGCTCCCTAGGGAAGGGGAGCTGTTTTTT	CASSPTTSGLPREGELFF
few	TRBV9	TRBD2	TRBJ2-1	TGTGCCAGCAGCGGGCGAAGCGGGAGCGCCTACAATGAGCAGTTCTTC	CASSGRSGSAYNEQFF
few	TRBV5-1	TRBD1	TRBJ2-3	TGCGCCAGCAGCTTCAGCTCCAGGGGGCGGGGTACAGATACGCAGTATTTT	CASSFSSRGRGTDTQYF